The sequence of this T cell receptor (beta chain) was determined in a study of T cells in Graves' hyperthyroidism and ophthalmopathy. Background on the study: Peripheral blood samples were taken at initial diagnosis, prior to any treatment.

Ten or more counts support this clonotype. Its antigen is as yet unknown. V lost 0 bases to trimming and J lost 5 bases, with 11 bases between them. Germline-derived CDR1 and CDR2 are SGDLS and YYNGEE. The CDR3 contains 14 residues. Overall study results and limits: The model forecast ophthalmopathy, anticipating it by a median about six months before onset.

The hyperthyroidism patients had all been newly diagnosed, and their disease duration was under 2 months. Their ages ranged from 18 to 65 years. Diagnoses used clinical symptoms, serum thyroxine and TRAb, thyroid ultrasound and orbital computed tomography. RNA transcripts served as the template for amplifying TCR beta CDR3 regions. A set of HTBI primers served as the primers for a first-round RT-PCR of the TCR CDR3. TCRdb analysed the multiplex PCR reads with MiXCR anew, one entry per CDR3 protein. The data show approximately 200,000 distinct CDR3 sequences, with around 19% seen just once and about two fifths held by the top ten.

The sequence was obtained from a man aged 35 to 55 with Graves' hyperthyroidism. V gene TRBV9 combines with J gene TRBJ1-1; possible D gene TRBD1, 5 bases. Sequencing input: blood. The CDR3 DNA reads TGTGCCAGCAGCGTAGATGGGGCAGGGACTGAAGCTTTCTTT. Protein: CASSVDGAGTEAFF.